Listed here are 11 T cell receptor beta chains from one sample, sequenced in a study of cytomegalovirus exposure and HLA in healthy donors. The PCR had 60 Vbeta and 13 Jbeta primers. The data were produced by immunoSEQ multiplex PCR, yet TCRdb's version contains in-frame clones alone and is incomplete. Counted here are 120,000 to 150,000 clones, 75% to 80% occurring once; the ten biggest clones make up about 3.9%. Sequenced material: PBMCs. These TCRs come from a man younger than 30 in good health and CMV-seronegative.

The V gene is TRBV6-1, the J gene TRBJ1-3; TRBD1 agrees at 9 bases. The V gene end was trimmed by 4 bases and the J gene end by 0 bases; junction bases not matched to a gene: 7. The CDR3 totals 17 residues. CDR1 is MNHNS, CDR2 SASEGT, per germline. The DNA for the CDR3 is TGTGCCAGCAGTGCTGGACAGGGGATGATCTCTGGAAACACCATATATTTT. Protein sequence: CASSAGQGMISGNTIYF.

The chain has TRBV7-9 and TRBJ2-1, with TRBD1 identical over 10 bases. The germline CDR1 and CDR2 sequences are SEHNR and FQNEAQ (reference sequence). This CDR3 comprises 14 residues. J was trimmed by 7 bases and V by 5 bases; bases with no gene match: 5. CDR3 in DNA: TGTGCCAGCAGCCCCGGACAGGGGGGAAATGAGCAGTTCTTC. Encoded protein: CASSPGQGGNEQFF.

This clone was counted between two and nine times. This chain links TRBV11-3 with TRBJ2-1; 7 bases map to TRBD1. V gave up 2 bases and J gave up 3 bases; unmatched junction bases: 4. There are 15 residues in the CDR3. Germline CDR1 is SGHNT and CDR2 is YENEEA. CDR3 sequence (DNA): TGTGCCAGCAGCTTACCAGGGGGTAGCTACAATGAGCAGTTCTTC. Its protein is CASSLPGGSYNEQFF.

This chain links TRBV19 with TRBJ2-1, with 12 bases aligning to TRBD2. Trimming took 5 bases from V and 2 from J; bases not matched to a gene: 1. This CDR3 contains 15 residues. CDR1 and CDR2 from the germline V gene are LNHDA and SQIVND (reference sequence). DNA for the CDR3: TGTGCCAGTAGTCCTAGCGGGAGGGCCTACAATGAGCAGTTCTTC. This sequence encodes CASSPSGRAYNEQFF.

In its sample, this clone was seen a few times. The chain couples TRBV6-5 to TRBJ1-5; 8 bases agree with TRBD1. The V gene's germline CDR1 is MNHEY and CDR2 SVGAGI. Losses at the gene ends were 11 bases for V and 3 bases for J; bases not matched to a gene: 6. The CDR3 sequence is 13 residues long. The CDR3, as DNA: TGTGCCGCCGGGACAGGCGTCAATCAGCCCCAGCATTTT. Its translation: CAAGTGVNQPQHF.

The genes are TRBV11-2 and TRBJ1-1, with TRBD1 as a possible D gene (5 bases). V was clipped by 5 bases and J by 1 base, with 17 bases between them. CDR1 is SGHAT, CDR2 FQNNGV, per germline. The length of the CDR3 is 16 residues. The CDR3 loop reads CASSVTGGGRNTEAFF. The CDR3 DNA reads as TGTGCCAGCAGCGTCACCGGGGGGGGAAGGAACACTGAAGCTTTCTTT.

This chain connects TRBV28 to TRBJ2-1, with D possibly matching TRBD1 (7 bases). Trimming took off 8 bases at V and 8 bases at J, with 22 bases between the two ends. This CDR3 spans 15 amino acids. In germline, CDR1 is MDHEN, CDR2 SYDVKM. DNA of the CDR3: TGTGCCAGCCGGCCCCGGGCAGGGGGGTTCGATGAGCAGTTCTTC. Its protein product is CASRPRAGGFDEQFF.

The CDR3 DNA reads TGTGCCAGCAGGCCACAGCTCGACGCTGAAGCTTTCTTT. The encoded protein is CASRPQLDAEAFF. V usage is TRBV6-1 and J usage is TRBJ1-1; D is unclear. The V end was cut by 6 bases, the J end by 6 bases, with 14 bases between. CDR3 length: 13 amino acids. In germline, CDR1 is MNHNS, CDR2 SASEGT.

The rearrangement uses TRBV9 and TRBJ2-7, with D unclear. The germline CDR1 and CDR2 sequences are SGDLS and YYNGEE. This CDR3 comprises 12 residues. The ends were cut back, 3 bases at V and 2 bases at J, with 6 bases in the middle. The CDR3 coding sequence is TGTGCCAGCAGCGCGTTTACCTACGAGCAGTACTTC. Protein product: CASSAFTYEQYF.

Only a few counts were recorded for this clone. V is TRBV7-9 and J is TRBJ2-2; D possibly corresponds to TRBD2 (6 bases). The CDR3 has 16 amino acids. The V and J ends lost 1 base and 0 bases respectively, with 9 bases between them. Germline V CDR1 and CDR2: SEHNR, FQNEAQ (reference sequence). CDR3 DNA sequence: TGTGCCAGCAGCTTAGGGCGGGGCCCGAACACCGGGGAGCTGTTTTTT. This translates into CASSLGRGPNTGELFF. Full variable domain (rest looked up from reference TRBV7-9 and TRBJ2-2): DTGVSQNPRHKITKRGQNVTFRCDPISEHNRLYWYRQTLGQGPEFLTYFQNEAQLEKSRLLSDRFSAERPKGSFSTLEIQRTEQGDSAMYLCASSLGRGPNTGELFFGEGSRLTVL.

V gene TRBV7-2 combines with J gene TRBJ1-1; no firm D call. CDR1 is SGHTA and CDR2 is FQGNSA in the germline V gene. Trimming removed 5 bases from V and 4 bases from J, with 17 bases in between. This CDR3 is built from 15 residues. CDR3 nucleotide sequence: TGTGCCAGCAGCCCCCACTCCGGGTTTAGCACTGAAGCTTTCTTT. Translating it yields CASSPHSGFSTEAFF.